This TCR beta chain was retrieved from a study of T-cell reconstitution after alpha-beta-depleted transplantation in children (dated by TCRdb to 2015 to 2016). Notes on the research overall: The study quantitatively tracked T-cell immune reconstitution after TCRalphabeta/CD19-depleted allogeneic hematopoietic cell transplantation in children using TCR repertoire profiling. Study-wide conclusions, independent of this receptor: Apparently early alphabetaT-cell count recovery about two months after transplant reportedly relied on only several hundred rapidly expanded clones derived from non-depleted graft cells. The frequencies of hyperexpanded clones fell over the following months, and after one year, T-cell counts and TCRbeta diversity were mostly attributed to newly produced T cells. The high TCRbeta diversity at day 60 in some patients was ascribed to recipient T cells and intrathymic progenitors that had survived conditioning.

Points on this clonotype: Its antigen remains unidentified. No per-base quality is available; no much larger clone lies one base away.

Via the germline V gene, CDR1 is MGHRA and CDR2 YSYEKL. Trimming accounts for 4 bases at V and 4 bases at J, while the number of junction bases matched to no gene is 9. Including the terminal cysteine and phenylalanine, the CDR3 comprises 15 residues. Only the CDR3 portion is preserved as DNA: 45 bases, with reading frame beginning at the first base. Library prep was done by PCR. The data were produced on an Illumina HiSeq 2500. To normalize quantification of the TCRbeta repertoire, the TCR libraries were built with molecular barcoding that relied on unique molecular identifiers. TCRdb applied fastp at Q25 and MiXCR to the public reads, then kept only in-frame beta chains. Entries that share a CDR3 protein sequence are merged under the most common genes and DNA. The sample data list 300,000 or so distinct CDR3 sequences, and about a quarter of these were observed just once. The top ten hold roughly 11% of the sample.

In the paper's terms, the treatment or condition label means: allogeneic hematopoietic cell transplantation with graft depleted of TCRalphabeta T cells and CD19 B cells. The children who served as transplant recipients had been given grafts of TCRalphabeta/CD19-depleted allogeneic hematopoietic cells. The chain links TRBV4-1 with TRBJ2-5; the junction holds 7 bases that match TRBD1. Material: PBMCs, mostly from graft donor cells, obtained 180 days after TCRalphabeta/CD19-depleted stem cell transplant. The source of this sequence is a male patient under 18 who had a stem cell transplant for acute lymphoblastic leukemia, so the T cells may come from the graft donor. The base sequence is TGCGCCAGCAGCCGGGACAGCCAGAGGGGAGAGACCCAGTACTTC. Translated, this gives CASSRDSQRGETQYF.